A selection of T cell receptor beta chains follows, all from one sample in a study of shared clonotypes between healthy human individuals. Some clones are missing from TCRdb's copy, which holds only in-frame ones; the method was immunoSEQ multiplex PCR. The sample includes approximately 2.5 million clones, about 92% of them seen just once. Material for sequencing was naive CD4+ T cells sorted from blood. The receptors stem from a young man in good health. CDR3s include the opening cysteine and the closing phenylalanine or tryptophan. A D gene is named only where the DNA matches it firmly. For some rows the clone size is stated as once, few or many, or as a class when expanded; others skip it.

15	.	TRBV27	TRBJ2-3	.	CASSFQGQGTDTQYF	TGTGCCAGCAGTTTTCAGGGGCAGGGCACAGATACGCAGTATTTT
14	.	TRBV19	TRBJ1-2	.	CASNNDIGRVGYTF	TGTGCCAGTAACAACGACATAGGCAGGGTTGGCTACACCTTC
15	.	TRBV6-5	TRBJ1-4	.	CASPRGLNRGEKLFF	TGTGCCAGCCCCAGGGGACTTAACAGAGGAGAAAAACTGTTTTTT
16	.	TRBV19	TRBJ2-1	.	CASSDRRRGYYNEQFF	TGTGCCAGTAGTGACCGAAGGCGGGGTTACTACAATGAGCAGTTCTTC
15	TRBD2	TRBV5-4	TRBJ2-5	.	CASSRIAGGEETQYF	TGTGCCAGCAGCCGGATAGCGGGAGGGGAAGAGACCCAGTACTTC
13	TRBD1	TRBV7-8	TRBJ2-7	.	CASRPGQGYEQYF	TGTGCCAGCAGGCCGGGACAGGGGTACGAGCAGTACTTC
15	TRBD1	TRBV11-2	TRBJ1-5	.	CASSLDGTAHQPQHF	TGTGCCAGCAGCTTAGACGGGACAGCCCATCAGCCCCAGCATTTT
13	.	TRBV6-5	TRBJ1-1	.	CASSNSLRTEAFF	TGTGCCAGCAGCAATAGCTTAAGAACTGAAGCTTTCTTT
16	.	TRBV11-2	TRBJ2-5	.	CASSLAGAKIQETQYF	TGTGCCAGCAGCTTAGCAGGGGCGAAAATCCAAGAGACCCAGTACTTC
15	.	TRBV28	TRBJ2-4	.	CASSFGGMSKNIQYF	TGTGCCAGCAGTTTTGGGGGCATGTCCAAAAACATTCAGTACTTC
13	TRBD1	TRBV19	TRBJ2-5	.	CASSANRGETQYF	TGTGCCAGTAGTGCCAACAGGGGGGAGACCCAGTACTTC
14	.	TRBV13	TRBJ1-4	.	CASTSGLRREKLFF	TGTGCCAGCACCTCGGGCCTTAGGCGTGAAAAACTGTTTTTT
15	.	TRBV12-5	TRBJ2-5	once	CASGQHGLNQETQYF	TGTGCTAGTGGCCAGCACGGACTAAACCAAGAGACCCAGTACTTC
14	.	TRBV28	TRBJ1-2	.	CASSLSPPHYGYTF	TGTGCCAGCAGTTTATCCCCACCGCACTATGGCTACACCTTC
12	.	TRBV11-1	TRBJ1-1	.	CASSFSGSYPLF	TGTGCCAGCAGCTTTTCAGGATCATACCCCTTGTTT
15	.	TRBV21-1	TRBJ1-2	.	CASSADRGGNYGYTF	TGTGCCAGCAGCGCGGACAGGGGGGGAAACTATGGCTACACCTTC
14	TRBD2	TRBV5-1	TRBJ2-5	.	CASSSWTSEETQYF	TGCGCCAGCAGCTCCTGGACTAGTGAAGAGACCCAGTACTTC
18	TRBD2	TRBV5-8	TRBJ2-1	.	CASSMRVLAGLSYNEQFF	TGTGCCAGCAGCATGAGGGTCTTAGCGGGACTCTCCTACAATGAGCAGTTCTTC
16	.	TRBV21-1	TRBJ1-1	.	CASSKVRLVVTDEAFF	TGTGCCAGCAGCAAAGTTCGTCTAGTTGTGACTGATGAAGCTTTCTTT
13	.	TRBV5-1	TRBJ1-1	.	CAGSLVRNTEAFF	TGCGCCGGCAGCTTAGTGAGGAACACTGAAGCTTTCTTT
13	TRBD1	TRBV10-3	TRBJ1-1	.	CAISNRGRPEAFF	TGTGCCATCAGTAACAGGGGTCGACCTGAAGCTTTCTTT
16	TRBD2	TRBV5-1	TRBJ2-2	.	CASSHTSGSGTGELFF	TGCGCCAGCAGCCATACTAGCGGGAGCGGCACCGGGGAGCTGTTTTTT
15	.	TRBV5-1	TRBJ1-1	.	CASSLRDGLNTEAFF	TGCGCCAGCAGCTTGAGGGACGGTCTGAACACTGAAGCTTTCTTT
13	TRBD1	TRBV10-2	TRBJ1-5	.	CASSEQGNQPQHF	TGCGCCAGCAGTGAACAGGGGAATCAGCCCCAGCATTTT
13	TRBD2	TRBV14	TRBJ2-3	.	CASSQETSVTQYF	TGTGCCAGCAGCCAAGAGACTAGCGTTACGCAGTATTTT
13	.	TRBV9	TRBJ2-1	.	CASSVGWYNEQFF	TGTGCCAGCAGCGTAGGATGGTACAATGAGCAGTTCTTC
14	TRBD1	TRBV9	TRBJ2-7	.	CASSPTGAPYEQYF	TGTGCCAGCAGCCCCACAGGGGCCCCCTACGAGCAGTACTTC
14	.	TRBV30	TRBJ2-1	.	CAWADSDPYNEQFF	TGTGCCTGGGCAGACTCAGACCCCTACAATGAGCAGTTCTTC
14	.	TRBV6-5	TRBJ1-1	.	CASSRGTANTEAFF	TGTGCCAGCAGTCGCGGGACCGCAAACACTGAAGCTTTCTTT
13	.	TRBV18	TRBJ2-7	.	CASSRGYSYEQYF	TGTGCCAGCTCACGCGGGTACTCCTACGAGCAGTACTTC
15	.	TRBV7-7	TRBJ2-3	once	CASSQGTHSTDTQYF	TGTGCTAGCTCCCAAGGGACCCACAGCACAGATACGCAGTATTTT
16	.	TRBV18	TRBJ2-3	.	CASSPYAALGTDTQYF	TGTGCCAGCTCACCTTATGCGGCCCTAGGCACAGATACGCAGTATTTT
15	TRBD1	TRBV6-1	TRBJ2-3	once	CASSADRPSTDTQYF	TGTGCCAGCAGCGCGGACAGGCCCAGCACAGATACGCAGTATTTT
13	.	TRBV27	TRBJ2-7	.	CASSPAGTYEQYF	TGTGCCAGCTCCCCGGCAGGGACCTACGAGCAGTACTTC
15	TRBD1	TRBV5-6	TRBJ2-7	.	CASSLRQGLTYEQYF	TGTGCCAGCAGCTTACGACAGGGTTTAACCTACGAGCAGTACTTC
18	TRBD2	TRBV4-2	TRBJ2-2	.	CASSQDKTSGRRAGELFF	TGTGCCAGCAGCCAAGATAAAACTAGCGGGAGAAGGGCCGGGGAGCTGTTTTTT
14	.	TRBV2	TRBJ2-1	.	CASSLEQGVGEQFF	TGTGCCAGCAGTCTTGAACAGGGAGTGGGTGAGCAGTTCTTC
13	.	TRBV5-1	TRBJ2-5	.	CASSFPDRETQYF	TGCGCCAGCAGCTTCCCCGATCGAGAGACCCAGTACTTC
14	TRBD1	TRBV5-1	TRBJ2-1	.	CASSSDRGTGEQFF	TGCGCCAGCAGCTCGGACAGGGGTACAGGTGAGCAGTTCTTC
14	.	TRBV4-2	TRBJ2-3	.	CASSQVRDTDTQYF	TGTGCCAGCAGCCAAGTTCGGGACACAGATACGCAGTATTTT
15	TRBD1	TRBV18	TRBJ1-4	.	CASSPATGPNEKLFF	TGTGCCAGCTCACCAGCGACAGGGCCTAATGAAAAACTGTTTTTT
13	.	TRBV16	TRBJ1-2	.	CASSQGGIYGYTF	TGTGCCAGCAGCCAGGGCGGGATCTATGGCTACACCTTC
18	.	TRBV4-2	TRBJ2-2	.	CASSQALVRRLNTGELFF	TGTGCCAGCAGCCAAGCTTTGGTTCGCAGATTGAACACCGGGGAGCTGTTTTTT